Presented here are 19 T cell receptor beta chains from one specimen sequenced in a study of cytomegalovirus exposure and HLA in healthy donors. Assay used: immunoSEQ multiplex PCR; TCRdb lists only in-frame clones, some missing. The sample holds 140,000 or so clones, 87% seen once. The sequenced material came from PBMCs. These receptors were taken from a man younger than 30 in good health and CMV-seropositive.

CDR3 nucleotide sequence: TGTGCCAGCAGCTTTCCCCTAGCGGGAGCTCTGAATGAGCAGTTCTTC. Translated, it gives CASSFPLAGALNEQFF. The chain has TRBV5-6 and TRBJ2-1, with TRBD2 matching over 10 bases. This CDR3 is built from 16 residues. Unmatched junction bases numbered 9, after V lost 2 bases and J lost 7 bases. CDR1 SGHDT and CDR2 YYEEEE come from the germline V gene.

The chain carries TRBV30 and TRBJ2-2, with D perhaps TRBD2 (7 bases). Germline CDR1 GTSNPN, CDR2 SVGIG (reference sequence). V dropped 3 bases and J dropped 6 bases, with 11 bases sitting between them. This CDR3 spans 13 amino acids. The CDR3 DNA sequence: TGTGCCTGGAGGTTAGGGGGGGCCGGGGAGCTGTTTTTT. Protein sequence: CAWRLGGAGELFF.

Only a few counts were recorded for this clone. Other DNA variants within this sample encode the same CDR3. The chain uses TRBV6-5 and TRBJ2-7; 12 bases line up with TRBD1. Unmatched junction bases numbered 5, after V lost 6 bases and J lost 5 bases. Germline CDR1 is MNHEY and CDR2 is SVGAGI. The CDR3 extends over 14 amino acids. The CDR3 loop is CASSYRDRGHEQYF. The CDR3 DNA reads TGTGCCAGCAGCTACCGGGACAGGGGGCACGAGCAGTACTTC.

The chain joins TRBV7-2 to TRBJ1-3; 8 nucleotides match TRBD1. V trimming: 2 bases; J trimming: 0 bases; junction bases outside the gene matches: 6. Looked up from germline, CDR1 is SGHTA and CDR2 is FQGNSA. The CDR3 is 17 amino acids. In DNA form, the CDR3 reads TGTGCCAGCAGCTTACGGGGACAGGCGACCTCTGGAAACACCATATATTTT. Amino acids: CASSLRGQATSGNTIYF.

In this sample, this clone turned up a few times. The rearrangement uses TRBV6-5 and TRBJ1-2; D might be TRBD1 (5 bases). Germline lookup yields CDR1 MNHEY and CDR2 SVGAGI. Trimming took off 8 bases at V and 0 bases at J, with 10 bases between the two ends. The CDR3 runs 13 residues. The CDR3 is CASSPDTNYGYTF. The CDR3 bases are TGTGCCAGCTCACCGGACACTAACTATGGCTACACCTTC.

Notes on this clone: Other DNA sequences of this sample code for an identical CDR3. V usage is TRBV28 and J usage is TRBJ2-7, with D possibly being TRBD2 (6 bases). This CDR3 has 13 residues. Looked up from germline, CDR1 is MDHEN and CDR2 is SYDVKM. Trimming removed 5 bases at V and 2 bases at J, with 10 bases between. The CDR3 here is CASSPGGPYEQYF. CDR3 nucleotides: TGTGCCAGCAGTCCTGGAGGGCCCTACGAGCAGTACTTC. The full variable domain, in which reference TRBV28 and TRBJ2-7 provide the parts outside the CDR3, is DVKVTQSSRYLVKRTGEKVFLECVQDMDHENMFWYRQDPGLGLRLIYFSYDVKMKEKGDIPEGYSVSREKKERFSLILESASTNQTSMYLCASSPGGPYEQYFGPGTRLTVT.

The chain has TRBV5-6 and TRBJ2-5; a weak D match, TRBD2 (6 bases). This CDR3 has 14 amino acids. Germline V lookup: CDR1 SGHDT, CDR2 YYEEEE. Trimming removed 3 bases at V and 2 bases at J, with 11 bases between. CDR3 protein: CASSWRDGQETQYF. The DNA of the CDR3 is TGTGCCAGCAGCTGGAGGGACGGACAAGAGACCCAGTACTTC.

This clone was observed once. The CDR3 nucleotides are TGTGCCAGCAGCGCAGGACAGGGGGGATGGGATGGCTACACCTTC. It codes for CASSAGQGGWDGYTF. V usage is TRBV9 and J usage is TRBJ1-2; TRBD1 agrees at 10 bases. J gave up 6 bases and V 3 bases, and 8 bases lay outside the gene matches. Germline CDR1 is SGDLS and CDR2 is YYNGEE. This CDR3 has 15 amino acids.

The chain uses TRBV6-6 and TRBJ1-4, with 7 bases aligning to TRBD1. Germline V gives CDR1 MNHNY, CDR2 SVGAGI (reference sequence). This CDR3 has 16 residues. The V segment lost 2 bases and the J segment 3 bases; nucleotides outside the gene matches: 6. Written as DNA, the CDR3 is TGTGCCAGCAGTTACCGTTCAGGGGGAGCTAATGAAAAACTGTTTTTT. This gives the protein CASSYRSGGANEKLFF.

The chain couples TRBV6-6 to TRBJ1-1; TRBD1 matches 10 bases. Trimming cost V 6 bases and J 8 bases; bases outside gene matches: 3. The CDR3 is 12 residues long. Per the germline V gene, CDR1 is MNHNY and CDR2 is SVGAGI (reference sequence). CDR3 DNA sequence: TGTGCCAGCAGGGGGACAGGGGCAGAAGCTTTCTTT. It specifies CASRGTGAEAFF.

This clone was recorded once. This rearrangement joins TRBV2 to TRBJ2-5; TRBD2 might be the D (6 bases). Germline CDR1 reads SNHLY; CDR2 reads FYNNEI. Trimming took 1 base from V and 3 from J, leaving 12 bases between them. The CDR3 totals 15 residues. This CDR3 reads CASSEGRGGKETQYF. Here the CDR3 DNA reads TGTGCCAGCAGTGAAGGGAGGGGTGGGAAAGAGACCCAGTACTTC.

V usage is TRBV30 and J usage is TRBJ1-2, with a weak D call TRBD1 (5 bases). Per germline, CDR1 GTSNPN and CDR2 SVGIG (reference sequence). The CDR3 sequence is 15 residues long. V dropped 1 base and J dropped 4 bases, with 16 bases sitting between them. CDR3 amino acids: CAWSGGGSFFYGYTF. The CDR3 DNA sequence: TGTGCCTGGAGTGGGGGCGGATCCTTCTTCTATGGCTACACCTTC.

This chain uses TRBV25-1 with TRBJ1-1; D remains ambiguous. Trimming pared 5 bases from V and 1 base from J, leaving 14 bases between. The germline V gene has CDR1 MGHDK and CDR2 SYGVNS. This CDR3 has 15 residues. CDR3: CASSTDRYGNTEAFF. CDR3 in DNA: TGTGCCAGCAGTACAGACCGGTATGGGAACACTGAAGCTTTCTTT.

This clone has a single count. The V and J genes are TRBV5-1 and TRBJ2-1; D unclear. The CDR3 is 17 amino acids. V lost 0 bases and J lost 2, with 15 bases in between. Germline V gene data show CDR1 as SGHRS and CDR2 as YFSETQ. CDR3 bases: TGCGCCAGCAGCTTGGCCTCAGGTACTTACACCTACAATGAGCAGTTCTTC. It codes for CASSLASGTYTYNEQFF.

The chain employs TRBV30 and TRBJ1-1; no clear D. V was trimmed by 4 bases and J by 2 bases, leaving 11 bases between them. Germline lookup yields CDR1 GTSNPN and CDR2 SVGIG (reference sequence). This CDR3 contains 13 residues. CDR3 residues: CAWNLAPNTEAFF. In nucleotides, the CDR3 is TGTGCCTGGAATCTAGCACCTAACACTGAAGCTTTCTTT.

This chain joins TRBV6-5 and TRBJ1-2; 7 nucleotides match TRBD1. Germline V gene data show CDR1 as MNHEY and CDR2 as SVGAGI. Germline trimming cut 6 bases from V and 6 bases from J; bases unmatched to any gene: 7. CDR3 length equals 13 residues. The CDR3 loop is CASRSTGFNGYTF. DNA of the CDR3: TGTGCCAGCAGATCGACAGGGTTTAATGGCTACACCTTC.

The rearrangement uses TRBV2 and TRBJ1-6; 7 nucleotides agree with TRBD1. This CDR3 contains 14 residues. The ends lost 5 bases at V and 10 bases at J; junction bases unmatched: 8. Germline V gene data show CDR1 as SNHLY and CDR2 as FYNNEI. The DNA for the CDR3 is TGTGCCAGCAGTCCTATACAGGGGAGGTCACCCCTCCACTTT. Protein product: CASSPIQGRSPLHF.

This chain links TRBV11-1 with TRBJ1-5; 9 positions match TRBD1. CDR3 length equals 16 residues. V lost 1 base to trimming and J lost 6 bases; unmatched junction nucleotides: 7. Per germline, CDR1 SGHAT and CDR2 FQDESV (reference sequence). The CDR3 is CASSLVHRGPGQPQHF. The CDR3 coding sequence is TGTGCCAGCAGCTTAGTTCACAGGGGGCCAGGTCAGCCCCAGCATTTT.

The chain recombines TRBV29-1 with TRBJ1-2; D is unclear. The V gene lost 8 bases and the J gene lost 8 bases, with 15 bases spanning the gap. The CDR3 extends over 11 amino acids. CDR1 is SQVTM, CDR2 ANQGSEA, per germline. The CDR3 DNA reads as TGCAGCACGATGGGAGGGCGCGGCTACACCTTC. Translation: CSTMGGRGYTF.